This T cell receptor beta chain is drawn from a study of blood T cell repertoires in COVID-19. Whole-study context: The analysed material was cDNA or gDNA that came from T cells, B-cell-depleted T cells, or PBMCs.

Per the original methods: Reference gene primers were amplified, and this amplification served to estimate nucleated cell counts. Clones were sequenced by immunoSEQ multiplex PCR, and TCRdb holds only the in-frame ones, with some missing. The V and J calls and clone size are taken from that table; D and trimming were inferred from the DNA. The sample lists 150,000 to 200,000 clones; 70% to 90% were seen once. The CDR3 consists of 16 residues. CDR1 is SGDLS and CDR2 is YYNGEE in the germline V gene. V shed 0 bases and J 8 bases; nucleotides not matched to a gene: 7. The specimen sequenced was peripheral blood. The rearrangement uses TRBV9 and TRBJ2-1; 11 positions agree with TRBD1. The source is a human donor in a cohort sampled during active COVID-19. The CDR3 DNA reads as TGTGCCAGCAGCGTAGCAAGGGACAGGGGGTACGATGAGCAGTTCTTC. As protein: CASSVARDRGYDEQFF. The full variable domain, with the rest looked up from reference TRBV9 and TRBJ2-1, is DSGVTQTPKHLITATGQRVTLRCSPRSGDLSVYWYQQSLDQGLQFLIQYYNGEERAKGNILERFSAQQFPDLHSELNLSSLELGDSALYFCASSVARDRGYDEQFFGPGTRLTVL.